This T cell receptor beta chain was profiled in a study of blood T cell repertoires in COVID-19. Germline loops: CDR1 PRHDT, CDR2 FYEKMQ (reference sequence). With 5 bases removed from V and 0 bases from J, the gap between germline ends came to 17 bases. The CDR3 covers 17 residues. The study recruited people aged roughly 18 to 89 years across more than 20 US areas. Cohort assignment relied on participant-reported clinical history. Using immunoSEQ multiplex PCR, the repertoire was profiled, and TCRdb retains in-frame clones only, with some absent. The sample comprises fewer than 200,000 clones, about 78% of which are singletons, and approximately 15% rests with the top ten.

The receptor was derived from a woman in her 50s who had recovered from COVID-19. The rearrangement links TRBV13 to TRBJ1-3; unclear D gene. The sequencing sample was made of PBMCs or T cells enriched from blood (not recorded which). DNA for the CDR3: TGTGCCAGCAGCCTCCAGGAAGGGAGAGTCTCTGGAAACACCATATATTTT. The encoded protein is CASSLQEGRVSGNTIYF. Full variable domain (remainder filled in from reference TRBV13 and TRBJ1-3): AAGVIQSPRHLIKEKRETATLKCYPIPRHDTVYWYQQGPGQDPQFLISFYEKMQSDKGSIPDRFSAQQFSDYHSELNMSSLELGDSALYFCASSLQEGRVSGNTIYFGEGSWLTVV.